A single sample is the source of the 28 T cell receptor beta chains below, sequenced in a study of cytomegalovirus exposure and HLA in healthy donors. Only in-frame clones appear in the TCRdb table, and some are missing; sequencing was by immunoSEQ multiplex PCR. This sample has about 300,000 clones, with 85% to 90% found just once. Sequenced material: PBMCs. The receptor set was obtained from a woman aged 18-35 years in good health and CMV-seronegative.

This chain uses TRBV5-6 with TRBJ2-3; 10 bases fit TRBD2. Germline lookup yields CDR1 SGHDT and CDR2 YYEEEE. CDR3 size: 16 residues. V shed 2 bases, J shed 4 bases, and the junction held 7 bases outside the gene matches. CDR3 nucleotide sequence: TGTGCCAGCAGCTTATCTAGCGGGAGAAGGCCAGATACGCAGTATTTT. Translating it yields CASSLSSGRRPDTQYF. Variable domain in full (rest from reference TRBV5-6 and TRBJ2-3): DAGVTQSPTHLIKTRGQQVTLRCSPKSGHDTVSWYQQALGQGPQFIFQYYEEEERQRGNFPDRFSGHQFPNYSSELNVNALLLGDSALYLCASSLSSGRRPDTQYFGPGTRLTVL.

The chain combines TRBV9 with TRBJ2-3; 10 nucleotides match TRBD2. Trimming removed 2 bases from V and 2 bases from J; junction bases left unmatched: 2. CDR3 length: 15 amino acids. Germline loops: CDR1 SGDLS, CDR2 YYNGEE. The CDR3 region is CASSVSGRTTDTQYF. CDR3 bases: TGTGCCAGCAGCGTTAGCGGGAGGACCACAGATACGCAGTATTTT. The full variable domain, with the rest looked up from reference TRBV9 and TRBJ2-3, is DSGVTQTPKHLITATGQRVTLRCSPRSGDLSVYWYQQSLDQGLQFLIQYYNGEERAKGNILERFSAQQFPDLHSELNLSSLELGDSALYFCASSVSGRTTDTQYFGPGTRLTVL.

This sequence joins TRBV25-1 and TRBJ2-7; 8 bases are shared with TRBD1. Trimming cost V 8 bases and J 0 bases; bases outside gene matches: 6. The CDR3 has 14 amino acids. Per germline, CDR1 MGHDK and CDR2 SYGVNS. The CDR3 nucleotides read TGTGCCAGCCGAACAGGGGGTCTCTCCTACGAGCAGTACTTC. It specifies CASRTGGLSYEQYF.

The J gene is TRBJ2-4, the V gene TRBV27; 7 nucleotides match TRBD2. In germline, CDR1 is MNHEY, CDR2 SMNVEV (reference sequence). The length of the CDR3 is 18 residues. V trimming: 1 base; J trimming: 2 bases; junction bases outside the gene matches: 11. For the CDR3, the DNA is TGTGCCAGCAGTTTATTTGGTGGGAGGGACGGATCCAAAAACATTCAGTACTTC. Amino acids: CASSLFGGRDGSKNIQYF.

The V gene is TRBV27, the J gene TRBJ1-5; D remains ambiguous. Trimming stripped 0 bases from V and 0 bases from J, with 9 bases between. This CDR3 has 16 amino acids. Per the germline V gene, CDR1 is MNHEY and CDR2 is SMNVEV (reference sequence). The CDR3 is CASSLSGGYSNQPQHF. The CDR3 DNA sequence: TGTGCCAGCAGTTTATCTGGCGGGTATAGCAATCAGCCCCAGCATTTT.

V is TRBV27 and J is TRBJ2-7, with D hard to call. The CDR3 is made up of 13 amino acids. Germline values: CDR1 MNHEY, CDR2 SMNVEV (reference sequence). Trimming stripped 4 bases from V and 7 bases from J, with 14 bases between. CDR3 nucleotide sequence: TGTGCCAGCAGTTCCCAAGCTCGGAGAGAGCAGTACTTC. Amino acids: CASSSQARREQYF.

The genes are TRBV7-3 and TRBJ2-3; no reliable D call. The CDR3 is made up of 16 amino acids. CDR1 SGHTA and CDR2 FQGTGA come from the germline V gene. Trimming shortened V by 0 bases and J by 2 bases, and 12 bases separated the two germline ends. The CDR3 bases are TGTGCCAGCAGCTTAACCCCGACCGCGGCCACAGATACGCAGTATTTT. Protein: CASSLTPTAATDTQYF.

There are a few counts of this clone. The chain uses TRBV28 and TRBJ1-1, with TRBD1 matching 12 bases. The junction had 5 bases not matched to a gene; V was cut back by 5 bases and J by 4 bases. There are 15 residues in the CDR3. The germline CDR1 and CDR2 sequences are MDHEN and SYDVKM. In nucleotides, the CDR3 is TGTGCCAGCAGTCCGGGACAGGGGGCAGTCACTGAAGCTTTCTTT. Its translation is CASSPGQGAVTEAFF.

The V call is TRBV27, the J call TRBJ2-2; 8 positions agree with TRBD2. CDR1 is MNHEY, CDR2 SMNVEV, per germline (reference sequence). The J segment lost 5 bases and the V segment lost 3 bases, leaving 5 bases of the junction unmatched. This CDR3 is built from 15 residues. The CDR3 DNA follows: TGTGCCAGCAGTTTGGGAGCGGGAGTTACCGGGGAGCTGTTTTTT. It yields the protein CASSLGAGVTGELFF.

This clone is a singleton in its sample. The CDR3 nucleotides are TGCGCCAGCAGCCAAGAAATACAGGGGCGGTCCGAGCAGTACTTC. Protein sequence: CASSQEIQGRSEQYF. The rearrangement links TRBV4-3 to TRBJ2-7, with 7 bases fitting TRBD1. CDR3 length: 15 residues. The germline V gene encodes CDR1 LGHNA and CDR2 YSLEER. V lost 0 bases to trimming and J lost 6 bases; unmatched junction nucleotides: 8.

This chain uses TRBV29-1 with TRBJ1-2, with D possibly matching TRBD1 (6 bases). V lost 6 bases and J 2 bases, leaving 16 bases between the germline ends. From germline, CDR1 is SQVTM and CDR2 ANQGSEA. The CDR3 spans 14 residues. The CDR3 sequence: CSVLPADSNYGYTF. In DNA form, the CDR3 reads TGCAGCGTCCTCCCCGCGGACAGCAACTATGGCTACACCTTC.

J is TRBJ1-5 and V is TRBV23-1, with TRBD1 matching 9 bases. TRBV23-1 is noted as an ORF with a role that remains uncertain. The CDR3 sequence is 14 residues long. V shed 6 bases, J shed 6 bases, and the junction held 6 bases outside the gene matches. Here the CDR3 DNA reads TGCGCCAGCAGCCACAGGGGGCACTGTCAGCCCCAGCATTTT. Its protein product is CASSHRGHCQPQHF.

This CDR3 is CASSSWRDQETQYF. The CDR3 DNA reads as TGTGCCAGCAGCTCTTGGAGGGATCAAGAGACCCAGTACTTC. The V call is TRBV11-2, the J call TRBJ2-5; D is possibly TRBD2 (6 bases). The CDR3 runs to 14 residues. Trimming removed 4 bases at V and 2 bases at J, with 11 bases between. Germline V lookup: CDR1 SGHAT, CDR2 FQNNGV.

The chain recombines TRBV6-1 with TRBJ2-3; TRBD1 is a possible D gene (5 bases). From germline, CDR1 is MNHNS and CDR2 SASEGT. Trimming pared 5 bases from V and 5 bases from J, leaving 11 bases between. The CDR3 has 13 amino acids. The CDR3 spells CASSTGRGDTQYF. CDR3 DNA sequence: TGTGCCAGCAGTACCGGAAGGGGAGATACGCAGTATTTT.

The gene calls are TRBV13 and TRBJ2-7, with TRBD2 identical over 8 bases. The CDR3 runs to 15 residues. V shed 5 bases and J 3 bases; nucleotides not matched to a gene: 9. Per the germline V gene, CDR1 is PRHDT and CDR2 is FYEKMQ (reference sequence). CDR3 amino acids: CASSLASGTSYEQYF. The CDR3 DNA reads as TGTGCCAGCAGCCTCGCCTCCGGGACTAGCTACGAGCAGTACTTC. The full variable domain, completed using reference TRBV13 and TRBJ2-7, is AAGVIQSPRHLIKEKRETATLKCYPIPRHDTVYWYQQGPGQDPQFLISFYEKMQSDKGSIPDRFSAQQFSDYHSELNMSSLELGDSALYFCASSLASGTSYEQYFGPGTRLTVT.

This chain links TRBV9 with TRBJ1-1, with TRBD1 identical over 7 bases. The V gene's germline CDR1 is SGDLS and CDR2 YYNGEE. V lost 3 bases and J lost 4; bases outside the gene matches: 6. This CDR3 has 14 amino acids. CDR3 region: CASSAGDRVTEAFF. The CDR3 DNA reads as TGTGCCAGCAGCGCCGGTGACAGGGTCACTGAAGCTTTCTTT.

Only a few counts were recorded for this clone. V usage is TRBV6-5 and J usage is TRBJ2-7; 7 bases align to TRBD1. This CDR3 has 13 amino acids. V lost 4 bases, J lost 4 bases, and 4 bases stayed unmatched. CDR1 is MNHEY and CDR2 is SVGAGI in the germline V gene. CDR3 bases: TGTGCCAGCAGTTTGGGGACAGTATACGAGCAGTACTTC. Amino acids: CASSLGTVYEQYF.

Concerning this clone itself: A read error may account for a junction end that differs from germline. The rearrangement joins TRBV7-2 to TRBJ2-4, with TRBD1 as a possible D gene (6 bases). The germline V gene encodes CDR1 SGHTA and CDR2 FQGNSA. This CDR3 is 17 amino acids long. In DNA form, the CDR3 reads TGTGCCAGCAGCGTAGCCGGGACAAGGTTAGCCAAAAACATTCAGTACTTC. Translated, it gives CASSVAGTRLAKNIQYF.

This clone was recorded only once. This CDR3 is CATSRGRTGPTYEQYF. The CDR3 region has the DNA TGTGCCACCAGCAGAGGTAGGACAGGCCCCACCTACGAGCAGTACTTC. The J gene is TRBJ2-7, the V gene TRBV15; 7 bases match TRBD1. V lost 1 base, J lost 2 bases, and 8 bases stayed unmatched. The CDR3 extends over 16 amino acids. CDR1 LNHNV and CDR2 YYDKDF come from the germline V gene (reference sequence).

The rearrangement joins TRBV12-5 to TRBJ1-1; no clear D gene. Trimming took off 6 bases at V and 1 base at J, with 3 bases between the two ends. The CDR3 extends over 11 amino acids. Germline V lookup: CDR1 LGHNT, CDR2 FRNRAP. CDR3 loop: CASGQNTEAFF. CDR3 sequence (DNA): TGTGCTAGTGGCCAGAACACTGAAGCTTTCTTT.

This chain uses TRBV25-1 with TRBJ2-1; 13 bases are a match to TRBD2. Losses at the gene ends were 6 bases for V and 2 bases for J; bases not matched to a gene: 7. Germline V CDR1 and CDR2: MGHDK, SYGVNS. CDR3 length equals 17 residues. DNA for the CDR3: TGTGCCAGCAGCCCCTGGACTAGCGGGGGTACCTACAATGAGCAGTTCTTC. Translating gives CASSPWTSGGTYNEQFF.

The chain is built from TRBV9 and TRBJ2-1, with TRBD2 matching over 9 bases. Looked up from germline, CDR1 is SGDLS and CDR2 is YYNGEE. V lost 0 bases and J lost 8; bases outside the gene matches: 9. CDR3 size: 16 residues. CDR3 in amino acids: CASSVATLREGYEQFF. The DNA for the CDR3 is TGTGCCAGCAGCGTAGCTACTTTGCGGGAGGGATATGAGCAGTTCTTC. Supplemented by reference TRBV9 and TRBJ2-1, the full variable domain reads DSGVTQTPKHLITATGQRVTLRCSPRSGDLSVYWYQQSLDQGLQFLIQYYNGEERAKGNILERFSAQQFPDLHSELNLSSLELGDSALYFCASSVATLREGYEQFFGPGTRLTVL.

The chain couples TRBV6-4 to TRBJ2-3; possibly TRBD2 for D (6 bases). Germline V gene sequence: CDR1 MRHNA, CDR2 SNTAGT. The CDR3 has 13 residues. V shed 4 bases and J shed 3 bases, with 8 bases lying between them. DNA of the CDR3: TGTGCCAGCAGTGCAAGCGGGACAGATACGCAGTATTTT. This codes for CASSASGTDTQYF.

In its sample, this clone was seen a few times. This chain links TRBV5-1 with TRBJ1-2, with D possibly TRBD1 on 6 matching bases. CDR3 length equals 13 residues. Deletions cut 0 bases from V and 8 bases from J, with 11 bases between. Germline CDR1 SGHRS, CDR2 YFSETQ. CDR3 in amino acids: CASSLEQGGGYTF. The CDR3, as DNA: TGCGCCAGCAGCTTGGAACAGGGCGGAGGCTACACCTTC.

The sample holds a few counts of this clone. The CDR3 nucleotides read TGTGCCAGCAGTTTAACACGCGGGAGGGGCCCACTTTACAATGAGCAGTTCTTC. Protein product: CASSLTRGRGPLYNEQFF. The chain carries TRBV27 and TRBJ2-1, with 9 nucleotides matching TRBD2. Trimming at V came to 2 bases and at J to 4 bases, leaving 12 bases not matched to a gene. The germline gives CDR1 MNHEY, CDR2 SMNVEV (reference sequence). The CDR3 consists of 18 residues.

This clone has a single count. V usage is TRBV28 and J usage is TRBJ1-4, with TRBD1 identical over 9 bases. The CDR3 runs to 17 residues. The germline V gene encodes CDR1 MDHEN and CDR2 SYDVKM. Unmatched junction bases numbered 6, after V lost 2 bases and J lost 2 bases. The CDR3 DNA follows: TGTGCCAGCAGTTTACCGGGACAGGGCAGGACTAATGAAAAACTGTTTTTT. It encodes CASSLPGQGRTNEKLFF.

CDR3 in DNA: TGCGCCAGCAGCCAGAACCCGCCGGGGGGGGATAGCAATCAGCCCCAGCATTTT. Translating gives CASSQNPPGGDSNQPQHF. The chain has TRBV4-3 and TRBJ1-5; tentative D call: TRBD1 (5 bases). This CDR3 has 18 residues. Germline CDR1 and CDR2: LGHNA and YSLEER. V lost 3 bases to trimming and J lost 0 bases, with 18 bases between them.

CDR3 nucleotide sequence: TGTGCCAGCAGCGGGGGACAGGGTTCGGGTGGCTACACCTTC. Amino acid sequence: CASSGGQGSGGYTF. The V gene is TRBV9, the J gene TRBJ1-2, with 9 bases identical to TRBD1. CDR1 is SGDLS and CDR2 is YYNGEE in the germline V gene. The CDR3 is made up of 14 amino acids. The J segment lost 7 bases and the V segment lost 3 bases, leaving 7 bases of the junction unmatched.